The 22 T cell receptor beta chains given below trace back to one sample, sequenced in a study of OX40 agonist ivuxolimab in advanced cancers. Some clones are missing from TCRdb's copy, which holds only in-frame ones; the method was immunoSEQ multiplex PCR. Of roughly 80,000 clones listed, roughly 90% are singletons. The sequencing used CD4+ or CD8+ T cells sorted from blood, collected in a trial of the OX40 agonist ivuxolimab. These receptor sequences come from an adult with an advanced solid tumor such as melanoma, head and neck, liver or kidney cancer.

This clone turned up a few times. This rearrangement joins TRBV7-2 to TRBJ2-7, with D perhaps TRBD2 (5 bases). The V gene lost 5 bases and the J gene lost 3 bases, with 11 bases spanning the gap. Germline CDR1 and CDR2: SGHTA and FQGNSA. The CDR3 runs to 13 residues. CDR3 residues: CASSASEGYEQYF. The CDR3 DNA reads TGTGCCAGCAGCGCAAGCGAGGGCTACGAGCAGTACTTC.

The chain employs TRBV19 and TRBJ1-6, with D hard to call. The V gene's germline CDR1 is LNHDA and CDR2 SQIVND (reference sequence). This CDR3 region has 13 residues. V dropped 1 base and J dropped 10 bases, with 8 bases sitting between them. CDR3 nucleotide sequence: TGTGCCAGTAGTATAGGCGGAGCGTCACCCCTCCACTTT. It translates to CASSIGGASPLHF.

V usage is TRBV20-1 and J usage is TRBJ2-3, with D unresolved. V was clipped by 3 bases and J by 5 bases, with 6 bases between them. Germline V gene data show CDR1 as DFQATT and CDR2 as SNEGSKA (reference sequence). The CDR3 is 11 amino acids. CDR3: CSASVGDTQYF. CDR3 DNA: TGCAGTGCTAGTGTCGGAGATACGCAGTATTTT.

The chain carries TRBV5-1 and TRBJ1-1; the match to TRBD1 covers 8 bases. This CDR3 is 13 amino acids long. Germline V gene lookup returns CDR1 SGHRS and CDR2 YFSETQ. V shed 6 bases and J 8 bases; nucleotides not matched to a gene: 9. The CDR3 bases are TGCGCCAGCACCAGGACAGGGAGGGGGGAAGCTTTCTTT. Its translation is CASTRTGRGEAFF.

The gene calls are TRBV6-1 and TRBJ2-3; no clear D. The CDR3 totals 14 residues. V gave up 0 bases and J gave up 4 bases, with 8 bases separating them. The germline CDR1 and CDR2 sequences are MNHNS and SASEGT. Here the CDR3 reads CASSEASTPDTQYF. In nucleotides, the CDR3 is TGTGCCAGCAGTGAAGCTTCTACCCCAGATACGCAGTATTTT.

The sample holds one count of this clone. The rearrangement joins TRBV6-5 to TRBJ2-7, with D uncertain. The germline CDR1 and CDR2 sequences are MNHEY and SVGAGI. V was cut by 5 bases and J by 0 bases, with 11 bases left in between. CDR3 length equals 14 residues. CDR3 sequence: CASSDPRSSYEQYF. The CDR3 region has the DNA TGTGCCAGCAGTGACCCCAGAAGCTCCTACGAGCAGTACTTC.

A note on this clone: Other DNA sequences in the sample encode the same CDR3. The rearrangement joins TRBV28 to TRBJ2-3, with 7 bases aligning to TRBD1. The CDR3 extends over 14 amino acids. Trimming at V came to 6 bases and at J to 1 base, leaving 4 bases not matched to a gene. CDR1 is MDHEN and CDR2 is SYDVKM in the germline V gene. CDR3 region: CASSLGGRTDTQYF. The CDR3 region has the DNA TGTGCCAGCAGCCTAGGGGGCCGCACAGATACGCAGTATTTT.

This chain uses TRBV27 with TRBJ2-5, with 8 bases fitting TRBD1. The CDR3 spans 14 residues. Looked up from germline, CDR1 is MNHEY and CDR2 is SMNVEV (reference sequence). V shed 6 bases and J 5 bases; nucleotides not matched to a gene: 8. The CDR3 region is CASRGQGQRETQYF. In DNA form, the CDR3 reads TGTGCCAGCAGAGGACAGGGTCAGAGGGAGACCCAGTACTTC.

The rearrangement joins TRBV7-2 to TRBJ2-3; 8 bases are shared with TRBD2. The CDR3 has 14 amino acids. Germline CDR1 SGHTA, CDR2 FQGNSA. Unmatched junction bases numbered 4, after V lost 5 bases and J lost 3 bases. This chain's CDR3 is CASSELAGTDTQYF. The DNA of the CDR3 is TGTGCCAGCAGCGAATTAGCGGGAACAGATACGCAGTATTTT.

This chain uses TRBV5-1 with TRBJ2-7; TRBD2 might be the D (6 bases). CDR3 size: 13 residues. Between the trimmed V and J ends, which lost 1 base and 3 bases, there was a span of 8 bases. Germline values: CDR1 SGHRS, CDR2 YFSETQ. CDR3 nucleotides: TGCGCCAGCAGCTTGAGTAGCGGCTACGAGCAGTACTTC. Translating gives CASSLSSGYEQYF.

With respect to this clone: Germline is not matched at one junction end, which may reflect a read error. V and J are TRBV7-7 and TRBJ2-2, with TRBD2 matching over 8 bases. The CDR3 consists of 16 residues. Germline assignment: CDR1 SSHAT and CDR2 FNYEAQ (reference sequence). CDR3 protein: CASSLAGTGNTGELFF. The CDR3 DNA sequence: TGTGCTAGCAGCTTAGCGGGGACGGGGAACACCGGGGAGCTGTTTTTT.

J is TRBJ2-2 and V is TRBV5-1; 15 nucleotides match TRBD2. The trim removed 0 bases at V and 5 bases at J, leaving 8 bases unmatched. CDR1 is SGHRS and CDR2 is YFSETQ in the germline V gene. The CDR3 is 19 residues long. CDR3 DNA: TGCGCCAGCAGCTTGGGGGGACTAGCGGGAGGACGCCGTACCGGGGAGCTGTTTTTT. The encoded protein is CASSLGGLAGGRRTGELFF.

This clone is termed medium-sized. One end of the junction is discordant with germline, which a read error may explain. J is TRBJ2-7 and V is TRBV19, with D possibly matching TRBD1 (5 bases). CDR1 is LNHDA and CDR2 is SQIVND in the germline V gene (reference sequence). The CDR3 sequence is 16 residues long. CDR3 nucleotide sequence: TGTGCCAGTAGTTCAGTCGGACATCCTCCCACCTACGGGCAGTACTTC. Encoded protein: CASSSVGHPPTYGQYF.

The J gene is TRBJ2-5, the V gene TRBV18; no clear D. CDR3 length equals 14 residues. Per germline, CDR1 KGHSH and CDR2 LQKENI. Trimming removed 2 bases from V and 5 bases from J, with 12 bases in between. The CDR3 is CASSPSLPPETQYF. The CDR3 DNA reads TGTGCCAGCTCACCATCCCTACCCCCGGAGACCCAGTACTTC.

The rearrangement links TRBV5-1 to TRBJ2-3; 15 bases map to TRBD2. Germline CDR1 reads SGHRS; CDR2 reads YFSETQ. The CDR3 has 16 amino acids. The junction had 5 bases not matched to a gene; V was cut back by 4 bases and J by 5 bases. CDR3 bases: TGCGCCAGCAGCCCACGGACTAGCGGGAGGGTAGATACGCAGTATTTT. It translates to CASSPRTSGRVDTQYF. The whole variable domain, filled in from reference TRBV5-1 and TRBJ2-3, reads KAGVTQTPRYLIKTRGQQVTLSCSPISGHRSVSWYQQTPGQGLQFLFEYFSETQRNKGNFPGRFSGRQFSNSRSEMNVSTLELGDSALYLCASSPRTSGRVDTQYFGPGTRLTVL.

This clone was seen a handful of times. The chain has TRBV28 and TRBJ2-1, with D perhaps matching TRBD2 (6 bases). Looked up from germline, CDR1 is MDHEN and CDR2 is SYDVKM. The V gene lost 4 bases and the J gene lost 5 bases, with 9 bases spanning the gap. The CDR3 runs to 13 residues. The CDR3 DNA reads TGTGCCAGCAGTTCGGGACTCCACAATGAGCAGTTCTTC. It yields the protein CASSSGLHNEQFF.

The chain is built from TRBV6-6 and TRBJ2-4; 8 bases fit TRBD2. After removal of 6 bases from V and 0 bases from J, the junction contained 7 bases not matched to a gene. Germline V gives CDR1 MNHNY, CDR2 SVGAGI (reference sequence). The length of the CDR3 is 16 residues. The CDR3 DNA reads TGTGCCAGCAGCCCCACAGCGGGAGCAGCCAAAAACATTCAGTACTTC. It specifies CASSPTAGAAKNIQYF.

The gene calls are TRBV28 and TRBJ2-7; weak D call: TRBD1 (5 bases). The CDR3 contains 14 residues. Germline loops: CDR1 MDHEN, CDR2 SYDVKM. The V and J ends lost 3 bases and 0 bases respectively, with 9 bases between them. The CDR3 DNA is TGTGCCAGCAGTTTTACGACAGTCTCCTACGAGCAGTACTTC. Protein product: CASSFTTVSYEQYF.

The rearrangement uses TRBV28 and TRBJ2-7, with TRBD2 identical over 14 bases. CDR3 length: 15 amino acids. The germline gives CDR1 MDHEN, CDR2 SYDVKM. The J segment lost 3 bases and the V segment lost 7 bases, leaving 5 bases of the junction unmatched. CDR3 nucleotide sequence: TGTGCCAGCAAAAGGGGACTAGCGGGAGTCTACGAGCAGTACTTC. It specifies CASKRGLAGVYEQYF.

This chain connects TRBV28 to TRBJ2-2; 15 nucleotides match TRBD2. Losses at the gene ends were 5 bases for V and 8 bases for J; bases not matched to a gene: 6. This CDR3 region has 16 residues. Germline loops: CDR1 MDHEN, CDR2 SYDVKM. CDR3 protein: CASSPAGTSGRGELFF. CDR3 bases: TGTGCCAGCAGTCCAGCCGGGACTAGCGGGAGGGGGGAGCTGTTTTTT.

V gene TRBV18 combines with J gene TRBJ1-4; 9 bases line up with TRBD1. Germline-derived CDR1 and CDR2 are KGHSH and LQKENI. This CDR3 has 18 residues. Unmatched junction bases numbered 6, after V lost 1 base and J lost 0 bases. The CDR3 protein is CASSPRPTGGTTNEKLFF. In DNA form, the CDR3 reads TGTGCCAGCTCACCACGTCCCACAGGGGGCACAACTAATGAAAAACTGTTTTTT.

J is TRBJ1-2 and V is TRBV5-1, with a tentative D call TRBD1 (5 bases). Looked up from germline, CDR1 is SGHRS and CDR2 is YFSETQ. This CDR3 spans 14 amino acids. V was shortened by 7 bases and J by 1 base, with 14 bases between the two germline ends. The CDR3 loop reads CASRLAGINYGYTF. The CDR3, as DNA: TGCGCCAGCCGCCTCGCAGGGATTAACTATGGCTACACCTTC.